Below are 21 T cell receptor beta chains sequenced from a single sample in a study of blood T cell repertoires in COVID-19. Generated by immunoSEQ multiplex PCR, the TCRdb table keeps only in-frame clones and is missing some. Counted here are 80,000 or so clones, about 88% occurring once; the ten biggest clones make up 15% to 20%. The sequenced sample was peripheral blood. These receptor sequences come from a human donor in a cohort sampled during active COVID-19.

The rearrangement joins TRBV5-5 to TRBJ1-2, with 9 bases lining up with TRBD1. V dropped 6 bases and J dropped 7; count of bases not matched to a gene: 10. Germline lookup yields CDR1 SGHKS and CDR2 YYEKEE (reference sequence). The CDR3 sequence is 14 residues long. The CDR3 region is CASTPGQGPSGYTF. The CDR3 DNA reads TGTGCCAGCACCCCGGGACAGGGTCCGTCTGGCTACACCTTC.

The gene calls are TRBV6-2 or TRBV6-3 and TRBJ2-7; tentative D call: TRBD1 (6 bases). In germline, CDR1 is MNHEY, CDR2 SVGEGT. Trimming left V 6 bases short and J 6 bases short, with 12 bases between. This CDR3 has 12 residues. The CDR3, as DNA: TGTGCCAGCAGCCGATTGGACAGCGAGCAGTACTTC. The encoded protein is CASSRLDSEQYF.

This clone was seen just once. The junction differs from germline at one of its ends, possibly a read error. The rearrangement links TRBV5-1 to TRBJ2-1; D unresolved. CDR1 SGHRS and CDR2 YFSETQ come from the germline V gene. CDR3 size: 11 residues. This chain's CDR3 is CASSSNNEQFF. DNA for the CDR3: TGCGCCAGCAGCTCCAACAATGAGCAGTTCTTC.

The chain joins TRBV3-1 (or the pseudogene TRBV3-2) to TRBJ2-5, with 8 bases that match TRBD2. Germline CDR1 and CDR2: LGHDT and YNNKEL (reference sequence). The CDR3 totals 14 residues. Trimming removed 4 bases from V and 4 bases from J; junction bases left unmatched: 5. In DNA, the CDR3 is TGTGCCAGCAGCCGACAGACTAGCGTAGAGACCCAGTACTTC. It specifies CASSRQTSVETQYF.

This rearrangement joins TRBV9 to TRBJ1-5; no clear D gene. Germline V gives CDR1 SGDLS, CDR2 YYNGEE. V dropped 0 bases and J dropped 9 bases, with 13 bases sitting between them. The CDR3 loop spans 14 amino acids. For the CDR3, the DNA is TGTGCCAGCAGCGTAGTCCCCGGGGTCCCGCCCCAGCATTTT. It is translated as CASSVVPGVPPQHF. Drawing the rest from reference TRBV9 and TRBJ1-5, the complete variable domain is DSGVTQTPKHLITATGQRVTLRCSPRSGDLSVYWYQQSLDQGLQFLIQYYNGEERAKGNILERFSAQQFPDLHSELNLSSLELGDSALYFCASSVVPGVPPQHFGDGTRLSIL.

The gene calls are TRBV11-2 and TRBJ1-4; 7 bases fit TRBD1. The germline CDR1 and CDR2 sequences are SGHAT and FQNNGV. The V and J ends lost 4 bases and 5 bases, in that order; junction bases with no gene match: 7. CDR3 size: 15 residues. The CDR3 DNA reads as TGTGCCAGCAGCTCCGTGGGACAGCGGAATGAAAAACTGTTTTTT. Its protein is CASSSVGQRNEKLFF.

The chain combines TRBV29-1 with TRBJ1-3; unclear D gene. V was shortened by 5 bases and J by 0 bases, with 14 bases between the two germline ends. CDR3 length: 15 residues. CDR1 and CDR2 from the germline V gene are SQVTM and ANQGSEA. As DNA, the CDR3 is TGCAGCGTTAGAAGCGGCACCAACTCTGGAAACACCATATATTTT. Its translation is CSVRSGTNSGNTIYF.

This clone has more than one count but fewer than ten. The chain employs TRBV6-2 or TRBV6-3 and TRBJ2-1, with 8 bases matching TRBD1. With V trimmed by 0 bases and J by 6 bases, 13 bases remained unmatched. Germline V lookup: CDR1 MNHEY, CDR2 SVGEGT. The CDR3 spans 18 residues. Here the CDR3 reads CASSYSQLDRVLGNEQFF. For the CDR3, the DNA is TGTGCCAGCAGTTACTCCCAATTGGACAGGGTCTTAGGCAATGAGCAGTTCTTC.

The V and J genes are TRBV6-4 and TRBJ1-1; D unresolved. V was trimmed by 4 bases and J by 1 base, leaving 7 bases between them. Germline CDR1 reads MRHNA; CDR2 reads SNTAGT. The CDR3 length is 13 residues. The CDR3 here is CASSVSGNTEAFF. The CDR3 region has the DNA TGTGCCAGCAGTGTTTCGGGGAACACTGAAGCTTTCTTT.

The V call is TRBV27, the J call TRBJ2-5; D is ambiguous. From germline, CDR1 is MNHEY and CDR2 SMNVEV (reference sequence). V shed 5 bases and J shed 3 bases, with 10 bases lying between them. The length of the CDR3 is 13 residues. In nucleotides, the CDR3 is TGTGCCAGCAGTCCGCGAGTTGAAGAGACCCAGTACTTC. Its translation is CASSPRVEETQYF.

The chain employs TRBV18 and TRBJ2-5; possibly TRBD2 for D (6 bases). The CDR3 runs 13 residues. CDR1 is KGHSH, CDR2 LQKENI, per germline. Trimming took off 4 bases at V and 2 bases at J, with 8 bases between the two ends. The CDR3 is CASSLGLQETQYF. The CDR3 DNA reads TGTGCCAGCTCACTGGGACTTCAAGAGACCCAGTACTTC.

This chain links TRBV27 with TRBJ2-7, with a tentative D call TRBD2 (5 bases). V was shortened by 6 bases and J by 3 bases, with 15 bases between the two germline ends. The CDR3 length is 14 residues. CDR1 and CDR2 (germline): MNHEY, SMNVEV (reference sequence). CDR3 in amino acids: CASRGWTGNYEQYF. The CDR3 DNA sequence: TGTGCCAGCAGAGGGTGGACGGGAAACTACGAGCAGTACTTC.

The genes are TRBV6-1 and TRBJ1-4, with D possibly matching TRBD1 (6 bases). CDR1 and CDR2 from the germline V gene are MNHNS and SASEGT. The CDR3 has 14 amino acids. Trimming removed 3 bases at V and 5 bases at J, with 10 bases between. CDR3 bases: TGTGCCAGCAGTGAGGGGGCCGGAAATGAAAAACTGTTTTTT. Translation gives CASSEGAGNEKLFF.

The gene calls are TRBV12-5 and TRBJ2-1; TRBD1 matches at 8 bases. The germline gives CDR1 LGHNT, CDR2 FRNRAP. CDR3 length: 15 amino acids. V lost 6 bases, J lost 8 bases, and 12 bases stayed unmatched. The chain's CDR3 is CASGTVAGGQHEQFF. The CDR3 DNA follows: TGTGCTAGTGGCACGGTGGCAGGGGGCCAGCATGAGCAGTTCTTC. The full variable domain, in which reference TRBV12-5 and TRBJ2-1 provide the parts outside the CDR3, is DARVTQTPRHKVTEMGQEVTMRCQPILGHNTVFWYRQTMMQGLELLAYFRNRAPLDDSGMPKDRFSAEMPDATLATLKIQPSEPRDSAVYFCASGTVAGGQHEQFFGPGTRLTVL.

This chain joins TRBV18 and TRBJ2-1; 10 positions agree with TRBD2. This CDR3 has 17 residues. CDR1 and CDR2 from the germline V gene are KGHSH and LQKENI. Germline trimming cut 3 bases from V and 2 bases from J; bases unmatched to any gene: 7. The CDR3 region has the DNA TGTGCCAGCTCACCGGGTCCTAGCGGGAGCCCCTACAATGAGCAGTTCTTC. Protein product: CASSPGPSGSPYNEQFF.

The chain joins TRBV9 to TRBJ1-6; TRBD1 matches 7 bases. Germline values: CDR1 SGDLS, CDR2 YYNGEE. The length of the CDR3 is 14 residues. Trimming cost V 5 bases and J 7 bases; bases outside gene matches: 6. Written as DNA, the CDR3 is TGTGCCAGCAGAGGCGGGACAGCAAATTCACCCCTCCACTTT. Its protein product is CASRGGTANSPLHF.

The chain employs TRBV12-3 or TRBV12-4 and TRBJ1-4; 7 bases are a match to TRBD1. This CDR3 is built from 13 residues. V lost 2 bases, J lost 8 bases, and 2 bases stayed unmatched. Here the CDR3 DNA reads TGTGCCAGCAGTTTATTGGACAGGGAAAAACTGTTTTTT. Translated, it gives CASSLLDREKLFF.

This chain links TRBV4-1 with TRBJ1-1; a possible D gene is TRBD1 (6 bases). This CDR3 is 15 amino acids long. Germline V gene sequence: CDR1 MGHRA, CDR2 YSYEKL. Trimming took off 2 bases at V and 1 base at J, with 11 bases between the two ends. The chain's CDR3 is CASSQLRGGNTEAFF. The CDR3 coding sequence is TGCGCCAGCAGCCAATTAAGGGGGGGGAACACTGAAGCTTTCTTT.

The chain couples TRBV30 to TRBJ2-3; 9 bases match TRBD2. CDR3 length: 21 residues. CDR1 is GTSNPN, CDR2 SVGIG, per germline (reference sequence). J was trimmed by 5 bases and V by 3 bases; bases with no gene match: 27. CDR3 DNA: TGTGCCTGGAGCGTGCCTTCACCCGTCTTAGCGGGAGAGTGGGTAGGAGATACGCAGTATTTT. As protein: CAWSVPSPVLAGEWVGDTQYF.

The V and J genes are TRBV6-5 and TRBJ2-7; TRBD1 might be the D (6 bases). CDR1 MNHEY and CDR2 SVGAGI come from the germline V gene. V was pared by 4 bases and J by 0 bases, with 13 bases between. The CDR3 is 15 residues long. For the CDR3, the DNA is TGTGCCAGCAGTTGGACAGAGCTGAGCTCCTACGAGCAGTACTTC. Its protein product is CASSWTELSSYEQYF.

This chain links TRBV30 with TRBJ1-3; D possibly corresponds to TRBD1 (6 bases). The length of the CDR3 is 12 residues. The V end lost 3 bases, the J end lost 10 bases, and 13 bases lay between the germline ends. Germline assignment: CDR1 GTSNPN and CDR2 SVGIG (reference sequence). The CDR3 DNA reads as TGTGCCTGGAGGGGAGGGGGGTCAACCATATATTTT. Translated: CAWRGGGSTIYF. Based on the CDR3 plus reference TRBV30 and TRBJ1-3, the full variable domain is SQTIHQWPATLVQPVGSPLSLECTVEGTSNPNLYWYRQAAGRGLQLLFYSVGIGQISSEVPQNLSASRPQDRQFILSSKKLLLSDSGFYLCAWRGGGSTIYFGEGSWLTVV.